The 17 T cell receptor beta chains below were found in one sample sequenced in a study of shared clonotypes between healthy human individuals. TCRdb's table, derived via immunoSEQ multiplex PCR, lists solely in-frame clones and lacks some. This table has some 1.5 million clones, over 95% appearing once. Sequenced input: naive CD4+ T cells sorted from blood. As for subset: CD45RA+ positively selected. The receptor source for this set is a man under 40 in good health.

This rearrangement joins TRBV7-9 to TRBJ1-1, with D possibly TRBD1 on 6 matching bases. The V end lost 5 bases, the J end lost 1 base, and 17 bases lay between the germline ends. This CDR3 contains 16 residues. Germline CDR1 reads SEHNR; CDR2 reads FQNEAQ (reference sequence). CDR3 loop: CASSQERGQENTEAFF. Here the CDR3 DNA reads TGTGCCAGCAGCCAAGAGCGGGGGCAGGAGAACACTGAAGCTTTCTTT. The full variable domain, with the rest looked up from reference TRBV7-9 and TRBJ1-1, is DTGVSQNPRHKITKRGQNVTFRCDPISEHNRLYWYRQTLGQGPEFLTYFQNEAQLEKSRLLSDRFSAERPKGSFSTLEIQRTEQGDSAMYLCASSQERGQENTEAFFGQGTRLTVV.

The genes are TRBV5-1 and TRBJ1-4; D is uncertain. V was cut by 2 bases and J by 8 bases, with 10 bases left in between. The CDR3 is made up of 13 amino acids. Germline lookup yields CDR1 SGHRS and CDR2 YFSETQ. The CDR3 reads CASSLGSQEKLFF. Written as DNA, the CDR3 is TGCGCCAGCAGCTTAGGGTCGCAGGAAAAACTGTTTTTT.

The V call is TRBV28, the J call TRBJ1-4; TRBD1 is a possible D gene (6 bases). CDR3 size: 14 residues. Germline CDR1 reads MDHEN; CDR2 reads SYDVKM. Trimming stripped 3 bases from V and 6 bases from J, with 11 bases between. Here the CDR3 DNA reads TGTGCCAGCAGTTTTGGGGGGCTCCATGAAAAACTGTTTTTT. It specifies CASSFGGLHEKLFF.

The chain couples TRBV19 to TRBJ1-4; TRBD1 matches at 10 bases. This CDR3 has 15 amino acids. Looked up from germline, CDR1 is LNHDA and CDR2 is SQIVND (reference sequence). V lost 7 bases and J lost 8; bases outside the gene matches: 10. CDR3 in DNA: TGTGCCAGTAACCCACCGGGACAGGGGTCGGAAAAACTGTTTTTT. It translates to CASNPPGQGSEKLFF.

This CDR3 is CASSYSGGSGETQYF. The CDR3 bases are TGTGCCAGCAGTTACTCCGGCGGGAGTGGGGAGACCCAGTACTTC. V gene TRBV6-5 combines with J gene TRBJ2-5; 7 bases map to TRBD2. CDR3 length: 15 amino acids. Trimming took 0 bases from V and 5 from J; bases not matched to a gene: 6. Per germline, CDR1 MNHEY and CDR2 SVGAGI.

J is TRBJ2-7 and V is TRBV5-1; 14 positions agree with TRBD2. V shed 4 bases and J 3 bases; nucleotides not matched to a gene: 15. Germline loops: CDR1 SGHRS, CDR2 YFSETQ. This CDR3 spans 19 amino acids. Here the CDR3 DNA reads TGCGCCAGCAGCCCCCGACCGACTAGCGGGAGGGGGTTTTTCTACGAGCAGTACTTC. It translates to CASSPRPTSGRGFFYEQYF.

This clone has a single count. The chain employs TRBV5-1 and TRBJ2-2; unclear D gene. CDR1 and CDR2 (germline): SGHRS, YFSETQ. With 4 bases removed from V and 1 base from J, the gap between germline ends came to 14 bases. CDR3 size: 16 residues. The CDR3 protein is CASSQTRHENTGELFF. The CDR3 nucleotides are TGCGCCAGCAGCCAGACGCGTCACGAGAACACCGGGGAGCTGTTTTTT. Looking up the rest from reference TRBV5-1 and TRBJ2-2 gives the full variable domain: KAGVTQTPRYLIKTRGQQVTLSCSPISGHRSVSWYQQTPGQGLQFLFEYFSETQRNKGNFPGRFSGRQFSNSRSEMNVSTLELGDSALYLCASSQTRHENTGELFFGEGSRLTVL.

DNA for the CDR3: TGTGCCAGCAAAGACCGGGACTTGTCCTACGAGCAGTACTTC. Protein: CASKDRDLSYEQYF. The chain recombines TRBV2 with TRBJ2-7, with TRBD2 as a possible D gene (6 bases). Deletions cut 7 bases from V and 1 base from J, with 14 bases between. Germline CDR1 and CDR2: SNHLY and FYNNEI. This CDR3 spans 14 amino acids.

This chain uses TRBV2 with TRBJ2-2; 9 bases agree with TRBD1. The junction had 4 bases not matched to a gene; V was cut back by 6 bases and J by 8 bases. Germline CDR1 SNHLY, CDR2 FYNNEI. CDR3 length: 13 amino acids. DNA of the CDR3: TGTGCCAGCAGCACAGGGGGCTATGGGGAGCTGTTTTTT. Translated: CASSTGGYGELFF. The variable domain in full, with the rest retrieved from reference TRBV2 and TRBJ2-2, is EPEVTQTPSHQVTQMGQEVILRCVPISNHLYFYWYRQILGQKVEFLVSFYNNEISEKSEIFDDQFSVERPDGSNFTLKIRSTKLEDSAMYFCASSTGGYGELFFGEGSRLTVL.

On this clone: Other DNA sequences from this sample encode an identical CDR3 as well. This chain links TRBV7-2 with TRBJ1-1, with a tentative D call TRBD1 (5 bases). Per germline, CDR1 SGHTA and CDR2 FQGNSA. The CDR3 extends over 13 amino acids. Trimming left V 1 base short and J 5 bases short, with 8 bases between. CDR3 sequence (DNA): TGTGCCAGCAGCTTAGGTCAGGGTACTGAAGCTTTCTTT. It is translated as CASSLGQGTEAFF.

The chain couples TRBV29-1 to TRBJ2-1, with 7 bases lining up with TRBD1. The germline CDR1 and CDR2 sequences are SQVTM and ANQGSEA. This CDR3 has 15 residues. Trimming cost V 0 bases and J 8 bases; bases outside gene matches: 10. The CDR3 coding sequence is TGCAGCGTTGAAGATAGGAGACAGGGAATAGATGAGCAGTTCTTC. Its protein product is CSVEDRRQGIDEQFF.

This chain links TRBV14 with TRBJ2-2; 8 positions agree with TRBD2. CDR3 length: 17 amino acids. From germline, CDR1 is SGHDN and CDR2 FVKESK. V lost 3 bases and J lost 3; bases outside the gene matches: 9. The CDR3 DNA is TGTGCCAGCAGCCATCTCCAGATAGCGGGATACACCGGGGAGCTGTTTTTT. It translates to CASSHLQIAGYTGELFF.

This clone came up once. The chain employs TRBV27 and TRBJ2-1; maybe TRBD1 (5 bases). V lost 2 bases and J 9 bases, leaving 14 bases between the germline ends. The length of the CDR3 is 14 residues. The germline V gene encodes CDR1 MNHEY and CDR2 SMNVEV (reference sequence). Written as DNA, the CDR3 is TGTGCCAGCAGTTTACTAACAGGATACGGTGAGCAGTTCTTC. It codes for CASSLLTGYGEQFF.

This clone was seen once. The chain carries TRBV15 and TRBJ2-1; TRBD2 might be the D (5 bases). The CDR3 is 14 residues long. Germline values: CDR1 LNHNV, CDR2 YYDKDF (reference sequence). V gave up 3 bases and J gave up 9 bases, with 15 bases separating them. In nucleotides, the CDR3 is TGTGCCACCAGCAGCCGCTCGGGGTACGGTGAGCAGTTCTTC. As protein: CATSSRSGYGEQFF.

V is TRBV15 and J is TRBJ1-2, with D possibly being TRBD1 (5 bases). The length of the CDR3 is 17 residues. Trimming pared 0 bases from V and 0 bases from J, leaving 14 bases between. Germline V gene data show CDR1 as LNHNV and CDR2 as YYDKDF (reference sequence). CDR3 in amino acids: CATSRDPSGLANYGYTF. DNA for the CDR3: TGTGCCACCAGCAGAGACCCCTCGGGGCTCGCTAACTATGGCTACACCTTC.

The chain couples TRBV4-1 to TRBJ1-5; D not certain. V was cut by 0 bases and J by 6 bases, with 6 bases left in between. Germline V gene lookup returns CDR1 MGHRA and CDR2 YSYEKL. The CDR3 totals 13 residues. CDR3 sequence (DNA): TGCGCCAGCAGCCAAGACCCGTTTCAGCCCCAGCATTTT. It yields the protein CASSQDPFQPQHF.

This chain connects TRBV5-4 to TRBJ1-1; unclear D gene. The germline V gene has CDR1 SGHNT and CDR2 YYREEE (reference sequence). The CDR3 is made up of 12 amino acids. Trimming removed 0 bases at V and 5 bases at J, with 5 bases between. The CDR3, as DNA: TGTGCCAGCAGCTTGGGGAGGACTGAAGCTTTCTTT. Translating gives CASSLGRTEAFF.